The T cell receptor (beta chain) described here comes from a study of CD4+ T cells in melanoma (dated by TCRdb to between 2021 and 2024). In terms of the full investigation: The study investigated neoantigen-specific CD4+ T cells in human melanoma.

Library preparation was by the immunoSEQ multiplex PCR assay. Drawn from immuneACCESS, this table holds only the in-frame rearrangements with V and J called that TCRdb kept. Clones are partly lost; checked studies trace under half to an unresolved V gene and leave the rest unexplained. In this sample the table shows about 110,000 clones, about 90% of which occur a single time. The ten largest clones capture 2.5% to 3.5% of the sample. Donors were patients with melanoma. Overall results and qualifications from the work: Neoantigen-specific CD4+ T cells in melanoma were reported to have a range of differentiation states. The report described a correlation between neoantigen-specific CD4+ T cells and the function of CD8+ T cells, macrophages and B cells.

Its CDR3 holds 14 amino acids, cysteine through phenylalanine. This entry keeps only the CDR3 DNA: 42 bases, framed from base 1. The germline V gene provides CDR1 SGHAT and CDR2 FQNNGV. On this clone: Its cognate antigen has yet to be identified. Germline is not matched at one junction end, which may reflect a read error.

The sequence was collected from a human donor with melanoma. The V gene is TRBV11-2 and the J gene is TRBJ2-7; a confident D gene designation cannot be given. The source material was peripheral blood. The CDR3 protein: CASSIDSITYEQYF. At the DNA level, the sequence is TGTGCCAGCAGCATAGACTCAATAACCTACGAGCAGTACTTC.